This TCR beta chain was documented in a study of T cells in Graves' hyperthyroidism and ophthalmopathy. Per germline, CDR1 MNHNS and CDR2 SASEGT. V was clipped by 5 bases and J by 4 bases; unmatched bases: 9. The CDR3 consists of 16 residues. This clonotype has a handful of counts. Over 18 months, lack of ophthalmopathy progression marked Graves' hyperthyroidism as stable. There were TCR beta CDR3 regions amplified from RNA transcripts. A set of HTBI primers served as the primers for a first-round RT-PCR of the TCR CDR3. Each CDR3 protein gets one entry after TCRdb re-called the multiplex PCR reads with MiXCR. Of under 550,000 distinct CDR3 sequences listed, about 13% were seen once; the top ten hold 4% to 6.5%.

The TCR originated in a woman aged 18-30 years with Graves' hyperthyroidism. The sample taken for sequencing was blood. V gene TRBV6-1 combines with J gene TRBJ1-5, with 9 nucleotides matching TRBD1. CDR3 sequence (DNA): TGTGCCAGCAGTCCCCCCGCCGGACAGGGGAATCAGCCCCAGCATTTT. This translates into CASSPPAGQGNQPQHF.